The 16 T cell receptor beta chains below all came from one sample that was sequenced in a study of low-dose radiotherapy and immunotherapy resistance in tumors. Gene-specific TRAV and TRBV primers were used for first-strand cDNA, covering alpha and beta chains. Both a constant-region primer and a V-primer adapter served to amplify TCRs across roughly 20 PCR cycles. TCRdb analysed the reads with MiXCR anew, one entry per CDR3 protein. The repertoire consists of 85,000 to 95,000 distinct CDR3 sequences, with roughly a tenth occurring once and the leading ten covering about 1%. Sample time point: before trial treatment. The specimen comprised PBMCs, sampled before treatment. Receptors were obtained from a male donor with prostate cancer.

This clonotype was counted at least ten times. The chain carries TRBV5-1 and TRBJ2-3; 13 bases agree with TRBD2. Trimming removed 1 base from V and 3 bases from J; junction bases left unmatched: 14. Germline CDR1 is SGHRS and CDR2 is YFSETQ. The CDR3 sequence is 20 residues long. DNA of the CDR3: TGCGCCAGCAGCTTGAGGCCCGTGGGACTAGCGGGACACGGGACAGATACGCAGTATTTT. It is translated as CASSLRPVGLAGHGTDTQYF. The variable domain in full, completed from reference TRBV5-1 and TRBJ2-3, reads KAGVTQTPRYLIKTRGQQVTLSCSPISGHRSVSWYQQTPGQGLQFLFEYFSETQRNKGNFPGRFSGRQFSNSRSEMNVSTLELGDSALYLCASSLRPVGLAGHGTDTQYFGPGTRLTVL.

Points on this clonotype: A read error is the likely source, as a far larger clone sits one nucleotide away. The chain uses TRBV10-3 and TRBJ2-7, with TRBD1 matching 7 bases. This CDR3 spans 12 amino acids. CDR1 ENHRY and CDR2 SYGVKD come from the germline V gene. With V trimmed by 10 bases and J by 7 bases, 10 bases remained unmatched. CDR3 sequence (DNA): TGTGCCACCGGGACAGACTACAATGAGCAGTACTTC. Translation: CATGTDYNEQYF.

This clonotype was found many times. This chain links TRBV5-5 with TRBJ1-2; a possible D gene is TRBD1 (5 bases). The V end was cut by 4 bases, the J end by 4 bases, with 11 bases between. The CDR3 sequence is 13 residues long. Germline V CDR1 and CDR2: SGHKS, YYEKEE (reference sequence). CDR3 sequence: CASSQGDGYGYTF. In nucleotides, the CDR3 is TGTGCCAGCAGCCAAGGGGACGGCTATGGCTACACCTTC.

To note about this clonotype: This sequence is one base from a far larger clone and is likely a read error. The CDR3 reads CASSLSYGWGNEQYF. Here the CDR3 DNA reads TGCGCCAGCAGCTTGTCGTACGGATGGGGCAATGAGCAGTACTTC. This chain connects TRBV5-1 to TRBJ2-7; D possibly corresponds to TRBD1 (5 bases). CDR3 length: 15 residues. Germline CDR1 is SGHRS and CDR2 is YFSETQ. V was cut by 1 base and J by 7 bases, with 18 bases left in between.

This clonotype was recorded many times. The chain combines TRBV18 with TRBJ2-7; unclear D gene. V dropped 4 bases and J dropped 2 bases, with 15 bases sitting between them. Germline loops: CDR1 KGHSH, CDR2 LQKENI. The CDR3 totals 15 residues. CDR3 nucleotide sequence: TGTGCCAGCTCACTTCGCCCCACGGTGACCTACGAGCAGTACTTC. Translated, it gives CASSLRPTVTYEQYF.

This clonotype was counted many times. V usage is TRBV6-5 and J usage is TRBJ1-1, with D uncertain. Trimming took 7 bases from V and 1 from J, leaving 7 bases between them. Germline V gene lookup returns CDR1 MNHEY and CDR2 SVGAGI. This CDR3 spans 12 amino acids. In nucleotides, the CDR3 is TGTGCCAGCAAGTACGGGAACACTGAAGCTTTCTTT. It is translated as CASKYGNTEAFF.

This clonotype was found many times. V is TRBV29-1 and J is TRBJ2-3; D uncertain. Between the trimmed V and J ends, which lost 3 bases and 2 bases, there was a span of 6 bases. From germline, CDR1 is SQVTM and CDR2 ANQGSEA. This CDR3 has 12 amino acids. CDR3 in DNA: TGCAGCGTTGATAAGGACACAGATACGCAGTATTTT. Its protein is CSVDKDTDTQYF.

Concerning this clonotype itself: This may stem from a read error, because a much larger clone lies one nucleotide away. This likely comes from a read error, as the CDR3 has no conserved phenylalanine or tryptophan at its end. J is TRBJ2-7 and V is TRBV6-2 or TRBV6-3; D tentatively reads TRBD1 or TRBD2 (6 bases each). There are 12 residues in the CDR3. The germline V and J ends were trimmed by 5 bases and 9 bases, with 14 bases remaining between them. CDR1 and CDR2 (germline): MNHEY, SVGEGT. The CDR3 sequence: CASSEDGGGQYI. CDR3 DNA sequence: TGTGCCAGCAGTGAAGACGGGGGCGGGCAGTACATC.

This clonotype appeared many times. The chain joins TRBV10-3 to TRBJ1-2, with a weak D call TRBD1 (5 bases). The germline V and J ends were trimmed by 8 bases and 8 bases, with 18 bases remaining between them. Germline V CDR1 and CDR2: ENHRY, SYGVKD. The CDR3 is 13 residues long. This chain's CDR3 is CAIGEDNNMGYTF. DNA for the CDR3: TGTGCCATCGGAGAGGACAACAATATGGGCTACACCTTC.

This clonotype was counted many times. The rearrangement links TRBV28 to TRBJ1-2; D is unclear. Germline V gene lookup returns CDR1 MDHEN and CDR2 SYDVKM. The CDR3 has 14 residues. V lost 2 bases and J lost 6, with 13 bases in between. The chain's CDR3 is CASSLGAASDGYTF. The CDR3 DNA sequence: TGTGCCAGCAGTTTAGGAGCCGCCTCGGATGGCTACACCTTC.

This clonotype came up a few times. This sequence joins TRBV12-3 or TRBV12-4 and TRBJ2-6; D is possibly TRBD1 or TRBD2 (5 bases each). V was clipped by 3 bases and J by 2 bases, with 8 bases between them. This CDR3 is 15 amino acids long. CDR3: CASSFEGTGANVLTF. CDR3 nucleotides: TGTGCCAGCAGTTTTGAGGGGACTGGGGCCAACGTCCTGACTTTC.

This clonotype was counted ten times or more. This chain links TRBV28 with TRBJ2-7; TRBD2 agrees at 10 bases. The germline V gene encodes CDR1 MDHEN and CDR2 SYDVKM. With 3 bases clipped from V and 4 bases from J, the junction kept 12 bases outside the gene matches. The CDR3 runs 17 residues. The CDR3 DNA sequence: TGTGCCAGCAGTTTCCCACGTCTGGGACTAGCGAAATACGAGCAGTACTTC. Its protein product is CASSFPRLGLAKYEQYF.

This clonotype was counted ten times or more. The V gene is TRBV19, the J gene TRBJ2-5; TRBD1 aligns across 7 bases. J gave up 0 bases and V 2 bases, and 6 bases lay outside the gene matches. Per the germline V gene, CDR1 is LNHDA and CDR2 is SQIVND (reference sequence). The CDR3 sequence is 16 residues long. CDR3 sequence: CASSITADRYQETQYF. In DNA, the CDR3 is TGTGCCAGTAGTATAACGGCGGACAGGTACCAAGAGACCCAGTACTTC.

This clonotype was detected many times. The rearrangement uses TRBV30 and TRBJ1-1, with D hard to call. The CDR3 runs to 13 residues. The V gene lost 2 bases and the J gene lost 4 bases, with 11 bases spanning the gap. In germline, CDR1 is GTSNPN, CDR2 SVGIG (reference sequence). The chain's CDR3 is CAWSFGRSTEAFF. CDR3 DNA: TGTGCCTGGAGTTTCGGTCGCAGCACTGAAGCTTTCTTT. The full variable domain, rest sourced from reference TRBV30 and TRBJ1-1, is SQTIHQWPATLVQPVGSPLSLECTVEGTSNPNLYWYRQAAGRGLQLLFYSVGIGQISSEVPQNLSASRPQDRQFILSSKKLLLSDSGFYLCAWSFGRSTEAFFGQGTRLTVV.

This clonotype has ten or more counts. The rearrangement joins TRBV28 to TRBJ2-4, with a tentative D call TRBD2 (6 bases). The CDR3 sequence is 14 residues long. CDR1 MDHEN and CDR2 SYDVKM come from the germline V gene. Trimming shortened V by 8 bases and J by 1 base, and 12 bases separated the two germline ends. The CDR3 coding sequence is TGTGCCAGCCAGGAGGGTACGGCCAAAAACATTCAGTACTTC. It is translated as CASQEGTAKNIQYF.

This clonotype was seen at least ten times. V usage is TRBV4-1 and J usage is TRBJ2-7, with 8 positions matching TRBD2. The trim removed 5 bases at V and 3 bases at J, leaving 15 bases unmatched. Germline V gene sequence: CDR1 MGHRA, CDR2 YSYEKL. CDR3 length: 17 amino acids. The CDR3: CASSATWASGSGYEQYF. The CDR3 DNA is TGCGCCAGCAGCGCGACTTGGGCTAGCGGGTCGGGCTACGAGCAGTACTTC.